The entry that follows covers one TCR beta chain sequence. Its antigen is currently unknown. The junction does not match germline at one end; this may be a read error. CDR1 and CDR2 from the germline V gene are DFQATT and SNEGSKA (reference sequence). There are 13 residues in the CDR3. TCR beta VDJ and CDR3 were profiled, and genomic DNA was the template. TCRdb redid the calling of the reads with MiXCR, one entry per CDR3 protein. The sample records roughly 420,000 distinct CDR3 sequences, 65% to 80% being singletons. This entry is derived from a study of CD8+CD57+ T cells in acquired aplastic anemia. The study's findings and limits: Both patients and controls carried the same twenty-nine CD8+ CDR3 sequences.

The specimen sequenced was sorted CD4+, CD8+, or CD8+CD57+ T cells (not recorded which) from PBMCs. The chain recombines TRBV20-1 with TRBJ2-5; D unresolved. This sequence originates from a human donor in good health, serving as a control. CDR3: CSAGANAEEAQYF. CDR3 sequence (DNA): TGCAGTGCGGGTGCCAACGCCGAAGAGGCCCAGTACTTC.